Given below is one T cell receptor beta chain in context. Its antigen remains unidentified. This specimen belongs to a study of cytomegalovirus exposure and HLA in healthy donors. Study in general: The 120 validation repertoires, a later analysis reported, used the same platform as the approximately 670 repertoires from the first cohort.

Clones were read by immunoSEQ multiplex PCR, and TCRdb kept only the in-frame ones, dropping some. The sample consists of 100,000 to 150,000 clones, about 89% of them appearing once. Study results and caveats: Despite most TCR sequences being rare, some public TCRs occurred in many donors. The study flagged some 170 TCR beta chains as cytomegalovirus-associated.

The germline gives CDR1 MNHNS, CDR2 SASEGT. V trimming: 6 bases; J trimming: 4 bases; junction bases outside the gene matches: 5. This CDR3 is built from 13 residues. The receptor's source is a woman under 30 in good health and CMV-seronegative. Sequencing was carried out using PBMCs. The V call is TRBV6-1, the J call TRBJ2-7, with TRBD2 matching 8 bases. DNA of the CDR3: TGTGCCAGCAGGTTAGCGGGACGTTACGAGCAGTACTTC. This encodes CASRLAGRYEQYF.